The rows below give T cell receptor beta chains drawn from one sample of a study of cytomegalovirus exposure and HLA in healthy donors. This table comes from immunoSEQ multiplex PCR, and its TCRdb copy is limited to in-frame clones, with some not included. The sample holds some 110,000 clones, around 80% seen once. Sequencing used PBMCs. The receptors shown here come from a woman aged 45-60 years in good health and CMV-seropositive. The CDR3 runs from the conserved cysteine through the conserved F or W. The D gene is left open where the match is weak. Where a row states a size, it is once, few, many or the class of an expanded clone; other rows omit it.

j_call: TRBJ2-7; v_call: TRBV6-5; d_call: TRBD2; clone_size: .; cdr3_nt: TGTGCCAGCAGTACCGGACTAGCGGGGATCTACGAGCAGTACTTC; cdr3_aa: CASSTGLAGIYEQYF
j_call: TRBJ2-5; v_call: TRBV7-9; d_call: TRBD1; clone_size: few; cdr3_nt: TGTGCCAGCACCCTAGGCGACAGGGGTGAAGCCCAGTACTTC; cdr3_aa: CASTLGDRGEAQYF
j_call: TRBJ2-7; v_call: TRBV5-6; d_call: TRBD1; clone_size: few; cdr3_nt: TGTGCCAGCAGCTTGAGTAGGGGACAGGGAGGGTACTTC; cdr3_aa: CASSLSRGQGGYF
j_call: TRBJ1-2; v_call: TRBV9; d_call: .; clone_size: .; cdr3_nt: TGTGCCAGCAGCGTAGAGGGGGAGGGAAGAAATGGCTACACCTTC; cdr3_aa: CASSVEGEGRNGYTF
j_call: TRBJ1-2; v_call: TRBV7-2; d_call: .; clone_size: .; cdr3_nt: TGTGCCAGCAGGCGGGGGGTTAACTATGGCTACACCTTC; cdr3_aa: CASRRGVNYGYTF
j_call: TRBJ1-1; v_call: TRBV30; d_call: TRBD1; clone_size: .; cdr3_nt: TGTGCCTGGAAAGGACAGGGATTTATGAACACTGAAGCTTTCTTT; cdr3_aa: CAWKGQGFMNTEAFF
j_call: TRBJ1-2; v_call: TRBV9; d_call: .; clone_size: .; cdr3_nt: TGTGCCAGCAGCGTTGGAGGGGAGGTCTATGGCTACACCTTC; cdr3_aa: CASSVGGEVYGYTF
j_call: TRBJ2-3; v_call: TRBV28; d_call: TRBD2; clone_size: .; cdr3_nt: TGTGCCAGCAGTTCTCCGGGACTAGCTGGGGATACGCAGTATTTT; cdr3_aa: CASSSPGLAGDTQYF
j_call: TRBJ1-5; v_call: TRBV6-1; d_call: .; clone_size: .; cdr3_nt: TGTGCCAGCAGTGCAGGGAGGGGCGAAAATCAGCCCCAGCATTTT; cdr3_aa: CASSAGRGENQPQHF
j_call: TRBJ1-1; v_call: TRBV7-9; d_call: .; clone_size: once; cdr3_nt: TGTACCAGCAGCTTTGGCCCGAACACTGAAGCTTTCTTT; cdr3_aa: CTSSFGPNTEAFF
j_call: TRBJ1-5; v_call: TRBV5-6; d_call: .; clone_size: few; cdr3_nt: TGTGCCAGCAGCTTACAACCTTATAGCAATCAGCCCCAGCATTTT; cdr3_aa: CASSLQPYSNQPQHF
j_call: TRBJ2-6; v_call: TRBV7-3; d_call: TRBD1; clone_size: .; cdr3_nt: TGTGCCAGCAGCTTAAGTTTCCAGGGGGCGGTCGGGGCCAACGTCCTGACTTTC; cdr3_aa: CASSLSFQGAVGANVLTF
j_call: TRBJ2-5; v_call: TRBV11-2; d_call: TRBD2; clone_size: .; cdr3_nt: TGTGCCAGCAGCTCCCCGGGACTAGCGGGGGTCAACATCAACTTC; cdr3_aa: CASSSPGLAGVNINF
j_call: TRBJ2-7; v_call: TRBV11-1; d_call: TRBD1; clone_size: .; cdr3_nt: TGTGCCAGCAGCTCCAGACAGGGTCCCCACGAGCAGTACTTC; cdr3_aa: CASSSRQGPHEQYF
j_call: TRBJ2-3; v_call: TRBV11-3; d_call: .; clone_size: .; cdr3_nt: TGTGCCAGCAGCAAAATACAGGGTGGTACGCAGTATTTT; cdr3_aa: CASSKIQGGTQYF
j_call: TRBJ2-1; v_call: TRBV14; d_call: TRBD2; clone_size: .; cdr3_nt: TGTGCCAGCAGCCAAGCCTTTCTAGCGGGGAACTACAATGAGCAGTTCTTC; cdr3_aa: CASSQAFLAGNYNEQFF
j_call: TRBJ2-3; v_call: TRBV4-2; d_call: .; clone_size: .; cdr3_nt: TGTGCCAGCAGCCCAAGCCGGGACACAGATACGCAGTATTTT; cdr3_aa: CASSPSRDTDTQYF
j_call: TRBJ2-7; v_call: TRBV4-2; d_call: TRBD2; clone_size: few; cdr3_nt: TGTGCCAGCAGCTCCGAGCGGGGGAGCTCCTACGAGCAGTACTTC; cdr3_aa: CASSSERGSSYEQYF